A single T cell receptor beta chain is shown here with its context. Its binding antigen is unknown. No clone much larger than this one lies a single base away; base qualities are absent. The CDR3 regions of human TCRbeta chains were analyzed by immunosequencing. The study's processing was this. TCRs in the repertoires were compared against a reference library of SARS-CoV-2-specific TCRs that had been generated with the MIRA antigen-specificity platform. Breadth was defined as the fraction of unique TCRs that were SARS-CoV-2-associated, and depth was defined as the fraction of total T cells that were SARS-CoV-2-associated. Using the MIRA data, each spike-specific TCR was mapped to the spike region that the TCR reacts to and placed in a CD4 or CD8 class. Log10-transformed breadth and depth values were compared by one-way ANOVA with Sidak's multiple comparisons tests. TCRdb carries this immuneACCESS record with in-frame sequences only. Its versions omit some clonotypes, under half of them owing to an unresolved V gene in the studies checked, with the rest unexplained. Clone size and the V and J calls come from that table; the DNA yielded D and trimming. Recorded for this sample are about 54,000 clones; roughly four fifths of them occurred a single time. Around 9.6% of the sample is in the top ten clones.

The data were taken from a study of T cell responses to AZD1222 COVID-19 vaccine (dated by TCRdb to the early 2020s). Background on the whole study: AZD1222 recipients whose second dose came at about 4 weeks and those whose second dose came at about 12 weeks were combined into one group, since spike-specific TCR depth and breadth did not differ between the two schedules. A total of 230 to 250 trial participants underwent TCR sequencing, of whom about 200 received two doses of AZD1222 and approximately 25 received two doses of the MenACWY control vaccine. Trial participants were enrolled by age into 18-55, 56-69 and 70-plus year subgroups, with about 150, 28 and 57 TCR-sequenced participants respectively.

The full study reports these points: After two AZD1222 doses, spike-specific TCR breadth and depth were significantly higher than at day 0 and than in MenACWY recipients. Because no day 14 peak-response samples were available, the repertoires could be characterized only after the peak T cell response. Conclusions about previously exposed vaccinees were limited because only a handful of AZD1222 recipients were SARS-CoV-2 seropositive at baseline. The 56-69-year group was small, and its depth increase did not reach significance, likely because of low power. Most participants were white British and females outnumbered males, and the authors suggested that clonal diversity may have been underestimated. Epitopes outside the regions mutated in the B.1.351 and B.1.1.7 variants were reportedly recognized by nearly half of the unique spike-specific TCRs. The vaccine-associated CD4 TCRs covered the entire spike protein, and the dominant responses fell in regions 160-218 and 743-854.

The time point label, read with the paper, signifies: baseline before first vaccination. Samples from vaccinated people were obtained from the UK trials COV001 and COV002, which included a single-blind randomized controlled phase 2/3 trial of AZD1222 (ChAdOx1 nCoV-19) in healthy adults. Trial participant PBMC samples were collected at day 0 and day 28 after the second dose for TCRbeta chain sequencing. Trimming leaves V shorter by 5 bases and J shorter by 2 bases, with the junction holding 7 bases beyond the gene matches. Per the germline V gene (reference sequence), WNHNN is the CDR1 and SYGVQD is the CDR2. The CDR3 sequence holds 15 residues, the cysteine and phenylalanine included. Of all the DNA, just the CDR3 is kept, 45 bases in frame from base 1.

The rearrangement combines TRBV10-1 with TRBJ2-3, with TRBD2 matching 7 junction bases. This TCR was recovered from an adult in good health. The material sequenced was peripheral blood, taken on day 0 of AZD1222 vaccination. The sequence in DNA is TGCGCCAGCAGTTCAACGGGAGGCAACACAGATACGCAGTATTTT. Protein translation: CASSSTGGNTDTQYF.